This T cell receptor beta chain came from a study of blood T cell repertoires in COVID-19. Repertoires were generated with immunoSEQ multiplex PCR, while TCRdb's copy carries only in-frame clones and drops some. Counted here are some 140,000 clones, about 81% occurring once; the ten biggest clones make up roughly 17%. The CDR3 consists of 14 residues. V gave up 3 bases and J gave up 7 bases; unmatched junction bases: 7. Germline loops: CDR1 LGHNA, CDR2 YSLEER. This chain links TRBV4-3 with TRBJ2-5, with 8 nucleotides matching TRBD2. The sequence came from a woman at least 80 years old with acute or convalescent COVID-19. Material: peripheral blood. CDR3 region: CASSQSGGSGTQYF. The CDR3 nucleotides are TGCGCCAGCAGCCAGAGCGGGGGAAGTGGGACCCAGTACTTC.